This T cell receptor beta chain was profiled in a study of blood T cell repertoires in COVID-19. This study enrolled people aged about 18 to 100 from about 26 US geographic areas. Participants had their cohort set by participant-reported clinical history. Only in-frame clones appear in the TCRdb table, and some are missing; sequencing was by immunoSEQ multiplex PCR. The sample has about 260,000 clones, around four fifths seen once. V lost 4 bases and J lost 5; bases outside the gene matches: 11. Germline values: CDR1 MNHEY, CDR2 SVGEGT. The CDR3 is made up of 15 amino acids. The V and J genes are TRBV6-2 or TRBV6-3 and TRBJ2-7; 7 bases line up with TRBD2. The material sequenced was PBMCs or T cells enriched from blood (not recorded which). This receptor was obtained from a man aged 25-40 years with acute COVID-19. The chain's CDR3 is CASSSFSGTNNEQYV. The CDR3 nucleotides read TGTGCCAGCAGTTCCTTTTCCGGGACTAACAACGAGCAGTACGTC.